Listed here are 27 T cell receptor beta chains from one sample, sequenced in a study of CD8+CD57+ T cells in acquired aplastic anemia. Profiling of TCR beta VDJ combinations and CDR3 sequences used genomic DNA as template. A single record per CDR3 protein comes from TCRdb applying MiXCR to the reads. The sample lists 150,000 to 170,000 distinct CDR3 sequences; roughly half were seen once. Patients picked for sequencing had shown CD8+CD57+ cell expansion detected by flow cytometry. Input material: sorted CD4+, CD8+, or CD8+CD57+ T cells (not recorded which) from PBMCs. The receptors were gathered from a human donor with aplastic anemia.

The rearrangement links TRBV9 to TRBJ2-5; 13 bases fit TRBD2. The V gene's germline CDR1 is SGDLS and CDR2 YYNGEE. This CDR3 is built from 16 residues. Unmatched junction bases numbered 3, after V lost 0 bases and J lost 4 bases. CDR3 bases: TGTGCCAGCAGCGTAGAAACTAGCGGGGGGGCAGAGACCCAGTACTTC. It encodes CASSVETSGGAETQYF.

The rearrangement links TRBV19 to TRBJ2-7, with no clear D. V was trimmed by 3 bases and J by 3 bases, leaving 9 bases between them. The CDR3 length is 13 residues. In germline, CDR1 is LNHDA, CDR2 SQIVND (reference sequence). CDR3 nucleotide sequence: TGTGCCAGTAGTATGAAGGGCCTCTACGAGCAGTACTTC. This sequence encodes CASSMKGLYEQYF. Combining the CDR3 with reference TRBV19 and TRBJ2-7 gives the whole variable domain DGGITQSPKYLFRKEGQNVTLSCEQNLNHDAMYWYRQDPGQGLRLIYYSQIVNDFQKGDIAEGYSVSREKKESFPLTVTSAQKNPTAFYLCASSMKGLYEQYFGPGTRLTVT.

There are many counts of this clonotype. The J gene is TRBJ1-5, the V gene TRBV10-1; the match to TRBD1 covers 8 bases. The CDR3 is 17 amino acids. The germline V gene has CDR1 WNHNN and CDR2 SYGVQD (reference sequence). J lost 7 bases, V lost 9 bases, and 20 bases had no gene match. CDR3 protein: CARNIPPDRVIGQPQHF. The CDR3, as DNA: TGCGCCAGGAATATACCCCCGGACAGGGTAATAGGACAGCCCCAGCATTTT.

The J gene is TRBJ2-6, the V gene TRBV20-1; no definite D call. Between the trimmed V and J ends, which lost 5 bases and 0 bases, there was a span of 11 bases. The CDR3 extends over 15 amino acids. In germline, CDR1 is DFQATT, CDR2 SNEGSKA (reference sequence). The CDR3: CSAHWHSSGANVLTF. CDR3 nucleotide sequence: TGCAGTGCTCACTGGCACTCCTCTGGGGCCAACGTCCTGACTTTC.

Turning to this clonotype: One base away lies a much larger clone, so this may be a sequencing read error. The CDR3 nucleotides read TGTGCCAGCAGATTGGCGGGAGAAACCACAGATACGCAGTATTTT. Protein sequence: CASRLAGETTDTQYF. The rearrangement uses TRBV5-6 and TRBJ2-3; TRBD2 matches 7 bases. This CDR3 spans 15 amino acids. In germline, CDR1 is SGHDT, CDR2 YYEEEE.

V usage is TRBV9 and J usage is TRBJ2-3, with D uncertain. Trimming took off 4 bases at V and 6 bases at J, with 6 bases between the two ends. This CDR3 is 11 amino acids long. Germline V gene sequence: CDR1 SGDLS, CDR2 YYNGEE. CDR3 in DNA: TGTGCCAGCAGCCCGCTCGATACGCAGTATTTT. Its translation is CASSPLDTQYF. Looking up the rest from reference TRBV9 and TRBJ2-3 gives the full variable domain: DSGVTQTPKHLITATGQRVTLRCSPRSGDLSVYWYQQSLDQGLQFLIQYYNGEERAKGNILERFSAQQFPDLHSELNLSSLELGDSALYFCASSPLDTQYFGPGTRLTVL.

The table lists this clonotype with many counts. V gene TRBV6-5 combines with J gene TRBJ2-7; the match to TRBD2 covers 7 bases. V gave up 0 bases and J gave up 1 base; unmatched junction bases: 6. The CDR3 totals 16 residues. Per germline, CDR1 MNHEY and CDR2 SVGAGI. CDR3 residues: CASSYSAGTISYEQYF. CDR3 DNA sequence: TGTGCCAGCAGTTACTCGGCCGGGACTATTTCCTACGAGCAGTACTTC.

This clonotype came up many times. The gene calls are TRBV19 and TRBJ1-1, with TRBD1 matching 8 bases. With 5 bases clipped from V and 0 bases from J, the junction kept 8 bases outside the gene matches. The CDR3 extends over 16 amino acids. Germline V gene sequence: CDR1 LNHDA, CDR2 SQIVND (reference sequence). The CDR3 loop is CASSADRDDMNTEAFF. CDR3 DNA sequence: TGTGCCAGTAGTGCGGACAGGGATGACATGAACACTGAAGCTTTCTTT.

The chain combines TRBV10-3 with TRBJ2-1, with TRBD2 identical over 16 bases. CDR1 is ENHRY, CDR2 SYGVKD, per germline. There are 21 residues in the CDR3. J was trimmed by 2 bases and V by 4 bases; bases with no gene match: 14. The CDR3 bases are TGTGCCATCAGTGGACCTAATTCGGGACTAGCGGGGGGGCTCGCCTACAATGAGCAGTTCTTC. Its translation is CAISGPNSGLAGGLAYNEQFF.

The chain couples TRBV29-1 to TRBJ2-3, with D possibly being TRBD1 or TRBD2 (5 bases each). Germline V gene sequence: CDR1 SQVTM, CDR2 ANQGSEA. The CDR3 totals 14 residues. The V end was cut by 5 bases, the J end by 1 base, with 13 bases between. The CDR3 sequence is CSVLLRGGTDTQYF. CDR3 nucleotides: TGCAGCGTTCTTCTAAGAGGGGGCACAGATACGCAGTATTTT.

The chain employs TRBV5-1 and TRBJ2-3; D may correspond to TRBD1 or TRBD2 (5 bases each). From germline, CDR1 is SGHRS and CDR2 YFSETQ. The germline V and J ends were trimmed by 3 bases and 6 bases, with 14 bases remaining between them. CDR3 length: 14 residues. DNA for the CDR3: TGCGCCAGCAGCTCCAGGCCCGGGACGGATACGCAGTATTTT. Translated: CASSSRPGTDTQYF.

The V call is TRBV5-1, the J call TRBJ1-2; D gene unclear. Between the trimmed V and J ends, which lost 3 bases and 7 bases, there was a span of 16 bases. The germline gives CDR1 SGHRS, CDR2 YFSETQ. The CDR3 contains 14 residues. The CDR3 loop reads CASSSDGIVGGYTF. In DNA form, the CDR3 reads TGCGCCAGCAGCTCAGATGGGATCGTCGGTGGCTACACCTTC.

This clonotype was counted a single time. At one end the junction does not follow the germline gene, possibly because of a read error. The J gene is TRBJ1-1, the V gene TRBV24-1; 10 nucleotides match TRBD1. Germline-derived CDR1 and CDR2 are KGHDR and SFDVKD. The CDR3 is 14 amino acids. In DNA form, the CDR3 reads TGTGCCACTCGGGACAGGGGACCGAACACTGGAGCTTTCTTT. Amino acids: CATRDRGPNTGAFF.

The J gene is TRBJ2-3, the V gene TRBV24-1; possibly TRBD1 for D (5 bases). In germline, CDR1 is KGHDR, CDR2 SFDVKD. The CDR3 is made up of 13 amino acids. V shed 5 bases and J shed 5 bases, with 10 bases lying between them. CDR3 in amino acids: CATSAGLGDTQYF. CDR3 in DNA: TGTGCCACCAGTGCAGGGTTGGGAGATACGCAGTATTTT.

This clonotype was counted many times. The rearrangement links TRBV19 to TRBJ2-7; TRBD1 is a possible D gene (6 bases). The germline V gene encodes CDR1 LNHDA and CDR2 SQIVND (reference sequence). The CDR3 runs 14 residues. Trimming took off 3 bases at V and 7 bases at J, with 16 bases between the two ends. This CDR3 is CASSITPARGEQYF. CDR3 bases: TGTGCCAGTAGTATCACTCCAGCGAGGGGGGAGCAGTACTTC.

The chain has TRBV20-1 and TRBJ1-1; TRBD1 might be the D (6 bases). Deletions cut 6 bases from V and 8 bases from J, with 19 bases between. Germline values: CDR1 DFQATT, CDR2 SNEGSKA (reference sequence). This CDR3 is 13 amino acids long. The CDR3 sequence: CSASSHGTPEAFF. Written as DNA, the CDR3 is TGCAGTGCCAGCAGCCATGGGACACCCGAAGCTTTCTTT.

In this sample, this clonotype turned up a few times. The chain uses TRBV20-1 and TRBJ2-5; 11 bases line up with TRBD2. Germline CDR1 reads DFQATT; CDR2 reads SNEGSKA (reference sequence). The CDR3 has 14 amino acids. V lost 5 bases and J lost 5; bases outside the gene matches: 7. CDR3: CSAPRLAGPETQYF. In nucleotides, the CDR3 is TGCAGTGCTCCCCGACTAGCGGGACCGGAGACCCAGTACTTC.

The gene calls are TRBV7-9 and TRBJ1-2; perhaps TRBD1 as D (6 bases). Germline CDR1 reads SEHNR; CDR2 reads FQNEAQ (reference sequence). The CDR3 runs 15 residues. V was pared by 2 bases and J by 0 bases, with 10 bases between. The CDR3 is CASSLRGGPNYGYTF. As DNA, the CDR3 is TGTGCCAGCAGCTTAAGAGGGGGGCCTAACTATGGCTACACCTTC. The full variable domain, with the rest looked up from reference TRBV7-9 and TRBJ1-2, is DTGVSQNPRHKITKRGQNVTFRCDPISEHNRLYWYRQTLGQGPEFLTYFQNEAQLEKSRLLSDRFSAERPKGSFSTLEIQRTEQGDSAMYLCASSLRGGPNYGYTFGSGTRLTVV.

This clonotype has ten or more counts. The gene calls are TRBV20-1 and TRBJ2-7, with 9 bases matching TRBD2. V gave up 2 bases and J gave up 0 bases; unmatched junction bases: 8. CDR3 length: 16 residues. CDR1 and CDR2 (germline): DFQATT, SNEGSKA (reference sequence). The CDR3: CSARPLAGASSYEQYF. In nucleotides, the CDR3 is TGCAGTGCTAGACCATTAGCGGGGGCTAGCTCCTACGAGCAGTACTTC.

The chain couples TRBV11-1 to TRBJ2-1, with TRBD2 matching 9 bases. J was trimmed by 7 bases and V by 6 bases; bases with no gene match: 13. The germline CDR1 and CDR2 sequences are SGHAT and FQDESV (reference sequence). The CDR3 spans 16 residues. CDR3 DNA: TGTGCCAGCAGTGGAAAGCGGGAGGCCCTCTTAAATGAGCAGTTCTTC. It codes for CASSGKREALLNEQFF. The whole variable domain, filled in from reference TRBV11-1 and TRBJ2-1, reads EAEVAQSPRYKITEKSQAVAFWCDPISGHATLYWYRQILGQGPELLVQFQDESVVDDSQLPKDRFSAERLKGVDSTLKIQPAELGDSAMYLCASSGKREALLNEQFFGPGTRLTVL.

The table lists this clonotype with a few counts. A much larger clone lies one base from this, so it may be a read error. This CDR3 fails to terminate in the conserved phenylalanine or tryptophan, so it likely reflects a read error. The rearrangement links TRBV5-4 to TRBJ2-7; D is uncertain. V was pared by 0 bases and J by 1 base, with 8 bases between. This CDR3 has 14 amino acids. Germline V gene data show CDR1 as SGHNT and CDR2 as YYREEE (reference sequence). The DNA of the CDR3 is TGTGCCAGCAGCTTGGGGCTGGTTTCCTACGAGCAGTACCTC. Protein product: CASSLGLVSYEQYL.

This clonotype turned up a few times. The chain employs TRBV27 and TRBJ1-5; TRBD1 agrees at 10 bases. CDR1 is MNHEY, CDR2 SMNVEV, per germline (reference sequence). V was clipped by 5 bases and J by 6 bases; unmatched bases: 7. The CDR3 consists of 15 residues. DNA for the CDR3: TGTGCCAGCAGTAAGGGACAGGGGTTGGTTCAGCCCCAGCATTTT. Amino acid sequence: CASSKGQGLVQPQHF.

In this sample, this clonotype turned up many times. The V gene is TRBV5-6, the J gene TRBJ2-7; TRBD1 is a possible D gene (5 bases). Trimming cost V 0 bases and J 4 bases, with 17 bases left between them. This CDR3 region has 16 residues. The germline gives CDR1 SGHDT, CDR2 YYEEEE. The CDR3 DNA reads TGTGCCAGCAGCTTGGAAGATCGGCAGGGCCCATACGAGCAGTACTTC. Protein sequence: CASSLEDRQGPYEQYF. Using reference TRBV5-6 and TRBJ2-7 for the parts outside the CDR3, the full variable domain is DAGVTQSPTHLIKTRGQQVTLRCSPKSGHDTVSWYQQALGQGPQFIFQYYEEEERQRGNFPDRFSGHQFPNYSSELNVNALLLGDSALYLCASSLEDRQGPYEQYFGPGTRLTVT.

This clonotype came up many times. The V call is TRBV11-2, the J call TRBJ1-4; 8 bases are a match to TRBD1. V dropped 5 bases and J dropped 3; count of bases not matched to a gene: 2. Germline V lookup: CDR1 SGHAT, CDR2 FQNNGV. The CDR3 sequence is 14 residues long. DNA of the CDR3: TGTGCCAGCAGCCCGGGACAGGCTAATGAAAAACTGTTTTTT. It codes for CASSPGQANEKLFF.

V is TRBV29-1 and J is TRBJ1-2; 7 bases are shared with TRBD1. This CDR3 is built from 14 residues. With V trimmed by 4 bases and J by 2 bases, 7 bases remained unmatched. Germline loops: CDR1 SQVTM, CDR2 ANQGSEA. Written as DNA, the CDR3 is TGCAGCGTTGTGGCGGGACAGAAGAACTATGGCTACACCTTC. Protein: CSVVAGQKNYGYTF.

The V gene is TRBV29-1, the J gene TRBJ2-7, with 12 bases lining up with TRBD2. Germline lookup yields CDR1 SQVTM and CDR2 ANQGSEA. The trim removed 6 bases at V and 2 bases at J, leaving 2 bases unmatched. CDR3 length equals 13 residues. The CDR3 sequence is CSVLAGGTYEQYF. In DNA, the CDR3 is TGCAGCGTGCTAGCGGGGGGGACCTACGAGCAGTACTTC.

The rearrangement uses TRBV4-2 and TRBJ2-3; 12 nucleotides align to TRBD2. Germline V gives CDR1 LGHNA, CDR2 YNFKEQ. Trimming at V came to 7 bases and at J to 6 bases, leaving 11 bases not matched to a gene. The CDR3 is 16 residues long. CDR3 in amino acids: CASNDLAGGPLDTQYF. For the CDR3, the DNA is TGTGCCAGCAACGACCTAGCGGGAGGGCCATTGGATACGCAGTATTTT.